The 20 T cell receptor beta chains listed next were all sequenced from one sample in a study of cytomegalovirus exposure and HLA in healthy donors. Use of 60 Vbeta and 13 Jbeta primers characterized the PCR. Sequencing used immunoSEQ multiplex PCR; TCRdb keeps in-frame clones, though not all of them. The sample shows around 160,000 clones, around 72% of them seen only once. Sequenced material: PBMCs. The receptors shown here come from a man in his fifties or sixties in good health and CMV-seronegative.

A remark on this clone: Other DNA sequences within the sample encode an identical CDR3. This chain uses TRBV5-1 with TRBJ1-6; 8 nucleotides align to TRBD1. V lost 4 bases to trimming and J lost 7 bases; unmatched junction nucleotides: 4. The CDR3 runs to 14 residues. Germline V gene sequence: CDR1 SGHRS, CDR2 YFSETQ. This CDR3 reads CASSPDRENSPLHF. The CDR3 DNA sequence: TGCGCCAGCAGCCCGGACAGGGAAAATTCACCCCTCCACTTT. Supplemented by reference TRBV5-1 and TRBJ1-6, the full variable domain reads KAGVTQTPRYLIKTRGQQVTLSCSPISGHRSVSWYQQTPGQGLQFLFEYFSETQRNKGNFPGRFSGRQFSNSRSEMNVSTLELGDSALYLCASSPDRENSPLHFGNGTRLTVT.

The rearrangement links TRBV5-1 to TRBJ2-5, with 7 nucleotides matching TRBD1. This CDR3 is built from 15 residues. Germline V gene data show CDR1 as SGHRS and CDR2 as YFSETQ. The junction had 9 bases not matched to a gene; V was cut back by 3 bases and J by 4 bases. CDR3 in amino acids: CASSSENRGGETQYF. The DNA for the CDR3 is TGCGCCAGCAGCTCCGAGAACAGGGGCGGAGAGACCCAGTACTTC.

The chain's CDR3 is CASRELTGSSYNSPLHF. Here the CDR3 DNA reads TGTGCCAGTAGGGAATTGACAGGGAGCTCCTATAATTCACCCCTCCACTTT. The chain recombines TRBV19 with TRBJ1-6, with 7 positions matching TRBD1. CDR3 length equals 17 residues. CDR1 and CDR2 from the germline V gene are LNHDA and SQIVND (reference sequence). V dropped 6 bases and J dropped 0; count of bases not matched to a gene: 8.

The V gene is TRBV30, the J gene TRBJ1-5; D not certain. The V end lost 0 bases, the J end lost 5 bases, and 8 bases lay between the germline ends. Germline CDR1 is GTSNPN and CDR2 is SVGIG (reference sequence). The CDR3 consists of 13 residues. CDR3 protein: CAWSVQYDQPQHF. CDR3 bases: TGTGCCTGGAGTGTACAGTATGATCAGCCCCAGCATTTT.

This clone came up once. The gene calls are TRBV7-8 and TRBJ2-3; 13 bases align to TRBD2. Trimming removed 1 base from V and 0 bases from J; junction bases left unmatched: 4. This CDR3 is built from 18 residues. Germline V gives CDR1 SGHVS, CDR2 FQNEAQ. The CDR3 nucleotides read TGTGCCAGCAGCTTAGGGACTAGCGGGGGCACGAGCACAGATACGCAGTATTTT. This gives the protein CASSLGTSGGTSTDTQYF.

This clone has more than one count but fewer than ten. The CDR3 region is CASSSSETQYF. CDR3 nucleotide sequence: TGTGCCAGCAGCTCGTCAGAGACCCAGTACTTC. The chain combines TRBV7-2 with TRBJ2-5; D unclear. V lost 4 bases to trimming and J lost 4 bases, with 4 bases between them. The CDR3 is 11 amino acids. From germline, CDR1 is SGHTA and CDR2 FQGNSA.

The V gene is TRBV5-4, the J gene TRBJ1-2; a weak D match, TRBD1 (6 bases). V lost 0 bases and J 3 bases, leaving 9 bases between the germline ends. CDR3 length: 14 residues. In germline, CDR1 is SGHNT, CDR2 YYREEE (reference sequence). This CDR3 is CASSLEQGYYGYTF. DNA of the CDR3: TGTGCCAGCAGCTTGGAACAGGGTTACTATGGCTACACCTTC.

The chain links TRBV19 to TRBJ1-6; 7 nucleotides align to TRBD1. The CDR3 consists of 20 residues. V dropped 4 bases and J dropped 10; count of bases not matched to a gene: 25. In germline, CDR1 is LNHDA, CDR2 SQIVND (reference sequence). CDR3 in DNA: TGTGCCAGTAGTACTCTACCCGGGACAGACAACTCCTGGGGATTGTCACCCCTCCACTTT. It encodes CASSTLPGTDNSWGLSPLHF.

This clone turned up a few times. DNA for the CDR3: TGTGCCAGCAGTGGTCGACAGGGTCACGGGCAGTACTTC. It codes for CASSGRQGHGQYF. The chain has TRBV28 and TRBJ2-7, with 7 bases fitting TRBD1. V was pared by 5 bases and J by 9 bases, with 10 bases of the junction left unmatched. Germline CDR1 and CDR2: MDHEN and SYDVKM. The CDR3 totals 13 residues.

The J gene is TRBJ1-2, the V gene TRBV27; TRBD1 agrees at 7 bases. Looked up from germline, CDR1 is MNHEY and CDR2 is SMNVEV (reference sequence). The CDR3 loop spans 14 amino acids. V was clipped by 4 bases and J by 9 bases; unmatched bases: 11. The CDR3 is CASSSPTGRGSYTF. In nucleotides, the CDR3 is TGTGCCAGCAGTTCTCCGACAGGGCGCGGGAGCTACACCTTC.

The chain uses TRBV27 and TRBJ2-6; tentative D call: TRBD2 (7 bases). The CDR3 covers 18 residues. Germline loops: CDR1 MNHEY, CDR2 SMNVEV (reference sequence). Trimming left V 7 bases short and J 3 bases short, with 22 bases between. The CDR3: CASTLKGGGLGGANVLTF. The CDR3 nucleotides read TGTGCCAGCACCCTCAAGGGGGGGGGCCTCGGTGGGGCCAACGTCCTGACTTTC.

The CDR3 region is CASSLWASGGTGELFF. The CDR3 nucleotides are TGTGCCAGCAGTTTATGGGCTAGCGGGGGGACCGGGGAGCTGTTTTTT. The chain uses TRBV28 and TRBJ2-2; 11 bases agree with TRBD2. This CDR3 has 16 amino acids. CDR1 is MDHEN, CDR2 SYDVKM, per germline. V shed 0 bases, J shed 5 bases, and the junction held 2 bases outside the gene matches. Filled out from reference TRBV28 and TRBJ2-2, the complete variable domain reads DVKVTQSSRYLVKRTGEKVFLECVQDMDHENMFWYRQDPGLGLRLIYFSYDVKMKEKGDIPEGYSVSREKKERFSLILESASTNQTSMYLCASSLWASGGTGELFFGEGSRLTVL.

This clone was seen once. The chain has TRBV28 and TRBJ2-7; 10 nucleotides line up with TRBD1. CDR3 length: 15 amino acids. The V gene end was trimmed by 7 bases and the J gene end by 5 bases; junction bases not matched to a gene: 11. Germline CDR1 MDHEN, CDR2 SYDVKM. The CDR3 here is CASTLPDRGWNEQYF. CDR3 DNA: TGTGCCAGCACCCTCCCGGACAGGGGGTGGAACGAGCAGTACTTC.

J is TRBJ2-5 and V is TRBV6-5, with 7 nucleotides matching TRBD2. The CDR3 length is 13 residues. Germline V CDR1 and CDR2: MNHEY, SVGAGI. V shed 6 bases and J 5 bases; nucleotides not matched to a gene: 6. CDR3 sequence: CASSQGGRETQYF. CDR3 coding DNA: TGTGCCAGCAGCCAGGGAGGGCGGGAGACCCAGTACTTC.

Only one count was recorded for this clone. The CDR3 nucleotides read TGTGCCAGTAGTAGGGCAGGGATAAACTATGGCTACACCTTC. It encodes CASSRAGINYGYTF. This sequence joins TRBV19 and TRBJ1-2; TRBD1 is a possible D gene (5 bases). Germline V gene lookup returns CDR1 LNHDA and CDR2 SQIVND (reference sequence). The CDR3 sequence is 14 residues long. Trimming stripped 4 bases from V and 2 bases from J, with 11 bases between.

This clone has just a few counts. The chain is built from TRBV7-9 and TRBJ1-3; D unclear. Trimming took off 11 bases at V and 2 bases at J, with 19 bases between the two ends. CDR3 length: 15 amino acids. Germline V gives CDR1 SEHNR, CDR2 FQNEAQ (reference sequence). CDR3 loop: CAAEDLLGTGNTIYF. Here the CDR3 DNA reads TGTGCCGCGGAGGACCTCCTGGGCACTGGAAACACCATATATTTT.

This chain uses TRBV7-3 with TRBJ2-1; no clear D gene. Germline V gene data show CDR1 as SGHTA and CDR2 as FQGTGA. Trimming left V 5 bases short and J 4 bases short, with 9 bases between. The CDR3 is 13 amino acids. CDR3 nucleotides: TGTGCCAGCAGCCCCAGTGCATACAATGAGCAGTTCTTC. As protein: CASSPSAYNEQFF.

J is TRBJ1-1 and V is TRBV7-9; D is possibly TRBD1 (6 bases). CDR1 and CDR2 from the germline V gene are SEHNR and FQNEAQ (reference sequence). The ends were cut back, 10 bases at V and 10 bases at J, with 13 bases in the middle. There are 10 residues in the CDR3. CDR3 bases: TGTGCCACTAGGGGGATTGGAGCTTTCTTT. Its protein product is CATRGIGAFF. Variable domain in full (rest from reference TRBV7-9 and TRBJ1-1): DTGVSQNPRHKITKRGQNVTFRCDPISEHNRLYWYRQTLGQGPEFLTYFQNEAQLEKSRLLSDRFSAERPKGSFSTLEIQRTEQGDSAMYLCATRGIGAFFGQGTRLTVV.

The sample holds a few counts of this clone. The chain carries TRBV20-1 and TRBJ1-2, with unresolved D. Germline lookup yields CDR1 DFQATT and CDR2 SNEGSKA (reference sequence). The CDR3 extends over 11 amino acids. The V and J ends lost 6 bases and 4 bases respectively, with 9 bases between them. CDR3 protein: CSATDFYGYTF. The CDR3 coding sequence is TGCAGTGCCACAGATTTCTATGGCTACACCTTC.

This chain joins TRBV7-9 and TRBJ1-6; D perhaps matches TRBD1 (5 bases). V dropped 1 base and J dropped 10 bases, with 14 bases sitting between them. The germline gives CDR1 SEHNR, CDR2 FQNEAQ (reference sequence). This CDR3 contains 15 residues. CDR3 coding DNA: TGTGCCAGCAGCTTAGTGGGGCAATTGGCGTCACCCCTCCACTTT. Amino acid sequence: CASSLVGQLASPLHF.